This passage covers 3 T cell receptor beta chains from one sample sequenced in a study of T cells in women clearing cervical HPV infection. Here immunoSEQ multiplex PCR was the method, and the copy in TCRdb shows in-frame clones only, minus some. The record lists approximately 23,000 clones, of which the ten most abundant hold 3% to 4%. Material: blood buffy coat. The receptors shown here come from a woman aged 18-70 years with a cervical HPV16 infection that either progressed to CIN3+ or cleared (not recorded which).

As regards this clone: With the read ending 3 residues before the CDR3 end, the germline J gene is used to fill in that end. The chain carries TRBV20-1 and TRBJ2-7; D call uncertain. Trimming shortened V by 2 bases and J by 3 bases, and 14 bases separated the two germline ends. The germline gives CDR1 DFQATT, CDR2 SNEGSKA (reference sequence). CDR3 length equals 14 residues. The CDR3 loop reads CSARRDFNIYEQYF. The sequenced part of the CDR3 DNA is TGCAGTGCTAGACGCGACTTCAACATCTACGAG.

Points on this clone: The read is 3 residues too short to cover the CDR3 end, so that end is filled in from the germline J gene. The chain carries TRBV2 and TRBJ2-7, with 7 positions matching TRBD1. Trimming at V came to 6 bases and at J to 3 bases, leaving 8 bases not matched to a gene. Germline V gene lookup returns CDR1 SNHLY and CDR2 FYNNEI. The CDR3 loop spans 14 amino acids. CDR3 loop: CASRGTGVYYEQYF. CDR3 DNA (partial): TGTGCCAGCAGAGGAACAGGGGTCTACTACGAG.

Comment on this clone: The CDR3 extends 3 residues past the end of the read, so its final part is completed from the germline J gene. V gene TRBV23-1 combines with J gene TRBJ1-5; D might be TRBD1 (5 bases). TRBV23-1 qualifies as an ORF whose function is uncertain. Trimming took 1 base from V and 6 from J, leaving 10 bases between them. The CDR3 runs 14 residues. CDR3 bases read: TGCGCCAGCAGTCAATGGGGGGGTTGTCAGCCC. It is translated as CASSQWGGCQP. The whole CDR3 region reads CASSQWGGCQPQHF.